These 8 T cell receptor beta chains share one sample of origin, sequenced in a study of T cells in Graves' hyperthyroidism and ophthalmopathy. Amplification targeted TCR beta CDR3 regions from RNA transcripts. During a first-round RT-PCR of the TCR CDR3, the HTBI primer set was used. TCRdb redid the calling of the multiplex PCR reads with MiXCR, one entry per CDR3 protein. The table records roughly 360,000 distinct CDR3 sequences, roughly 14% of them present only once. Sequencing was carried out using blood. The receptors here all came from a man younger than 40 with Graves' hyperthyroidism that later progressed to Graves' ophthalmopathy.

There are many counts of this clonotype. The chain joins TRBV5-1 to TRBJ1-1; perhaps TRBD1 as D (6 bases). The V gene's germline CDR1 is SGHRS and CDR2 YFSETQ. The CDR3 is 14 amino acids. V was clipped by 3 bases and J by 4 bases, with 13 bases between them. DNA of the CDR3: TGCGCCAGCAGCTCGGTACAGGGTAGCACTGAAGCTTTCTTT. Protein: CASSSVQGSTEAFF.

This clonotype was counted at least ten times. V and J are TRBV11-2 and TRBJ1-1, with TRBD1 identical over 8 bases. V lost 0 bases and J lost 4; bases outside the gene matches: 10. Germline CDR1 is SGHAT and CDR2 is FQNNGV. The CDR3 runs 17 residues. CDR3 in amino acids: CASSLDRGRGVVTEAFF. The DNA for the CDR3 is TGTGCCAGCAGCTTAGACAGGGGGCGCGGGGTCGTCACTGAAGCTTTCTTT.

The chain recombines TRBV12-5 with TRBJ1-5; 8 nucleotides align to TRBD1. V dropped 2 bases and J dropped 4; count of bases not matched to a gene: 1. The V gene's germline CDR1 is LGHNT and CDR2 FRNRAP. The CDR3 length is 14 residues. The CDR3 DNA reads TGTGCTAGTGGTTTGTGGACAGGGAATCAGCCCCAGCATTTT. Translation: CASGLWTGNQPQHF.

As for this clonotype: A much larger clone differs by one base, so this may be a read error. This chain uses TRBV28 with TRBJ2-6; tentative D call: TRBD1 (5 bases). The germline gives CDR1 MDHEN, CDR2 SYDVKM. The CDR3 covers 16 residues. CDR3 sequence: CASSPVGNSGANALTF. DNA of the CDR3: TGTGCCAGCAGTCCGGTGGGGAACTCTGGGGCCAACGCCCTGACTTTC.

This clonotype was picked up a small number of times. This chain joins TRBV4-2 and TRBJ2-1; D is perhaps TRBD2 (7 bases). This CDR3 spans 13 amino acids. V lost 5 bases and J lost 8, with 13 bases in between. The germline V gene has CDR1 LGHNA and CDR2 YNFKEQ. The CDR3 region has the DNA TGTGCCAGCAGCGATACGGGGGGCGATGAGCAGTTCTTC. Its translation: CASSDTGGDEQFF.

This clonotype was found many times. In nucleotides, the CDR3 is TGTGCCAGCACGTCAGGGACGAACACTGAAGCTTTCTTT. This gives the protein CASTSGTNTEAFF. The rearrangement uses TRBV6-1 and TRBJ1-1, with a possible D match to TRBD1 (5 bases). V was clipped by 7 bases and J by 1 base, with 10 bases between them. The germline V gene has CDR1 MNHNS and CDR2 SASEGT. This CDR3 spans 13 amino acids.

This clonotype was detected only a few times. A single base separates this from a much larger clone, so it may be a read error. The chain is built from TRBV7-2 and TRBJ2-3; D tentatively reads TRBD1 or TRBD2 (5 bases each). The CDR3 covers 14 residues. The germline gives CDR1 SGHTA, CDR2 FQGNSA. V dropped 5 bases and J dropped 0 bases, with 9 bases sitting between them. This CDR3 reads CASSLRDSTDTQYF. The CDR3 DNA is TGTGCCAGCAGCCTCCGGGACAGCACAGATACGCAGTATTTT.

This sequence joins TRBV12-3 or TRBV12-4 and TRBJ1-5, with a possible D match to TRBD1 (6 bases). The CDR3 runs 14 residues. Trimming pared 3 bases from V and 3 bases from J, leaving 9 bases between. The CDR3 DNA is TGTGCCAGCAGTTTCCGGGACACCAATCAGCCCCAGCATTTT. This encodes CASSFRDTNQPQHF.